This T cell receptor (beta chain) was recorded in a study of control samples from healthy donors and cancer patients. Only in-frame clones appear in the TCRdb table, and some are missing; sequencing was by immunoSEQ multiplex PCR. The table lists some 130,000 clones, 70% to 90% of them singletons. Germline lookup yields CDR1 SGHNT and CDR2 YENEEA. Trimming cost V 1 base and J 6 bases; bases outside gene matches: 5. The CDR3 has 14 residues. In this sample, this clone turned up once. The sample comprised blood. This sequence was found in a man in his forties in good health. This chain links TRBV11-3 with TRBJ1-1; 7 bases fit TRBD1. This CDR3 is CASSLGGTAPEAFF. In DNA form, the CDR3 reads TGTGCCAGCAGCTTAGGAGGGACAGCGCCTGAAGCTTTCTTT.